This T cell receptor (beta chain) was observed in a study of T cell responses to AZD1222 COVID-19 vaccine. Regarding the study as a whole: The donors showed a predominance of white British ancestry and of females, with possible underestimation of clonal diversity.

With V trimmed by 2 bases and J by 6 bases, 10 bases remained unmatched. The CDR3 is 18 amino acids. CDR1 and CDR2 (germline): LGHDT, YNNKEL (reference sequence). The data were produced by immunoSEQ multiplex PCR, yet TCRdb's version contains in-frame clones alone and is incomplete. The data hold 100,000 or so clones, with around 87% observed a single time. On this clone: The antigen is unknown.

The chain joins TRBV3-1 (or the pseudogene TRBV3-2) to TRBJ2-1; 13 bases are a match to TRBD2. This sequence was found in an adult in good health. Source: peripheral blood, taken on day 0 of AZD1222 vaccination. The CDR3 DNA sequence: TGTGCCAGCAGCCAAAGACCCGGGACTAGCGGGGACGGCAATGAGCAGTTCTTC. This codes for CASSQRPGTSGDGNEQFF.